What follows are 18 T cell receptor beta chains derived from one specimen sequenced in a study of early T cells in non-severe SARS-CoV-2 infection. TCRdb reprocessed the 5' RACE reads with MiXCR, giving one entry per CDR3 protein. The data show tens of thousands of distinct CDR3 sequences, 10% to 15% seen once. Material for sequencing was whole blood. The receptors originated from an adult who was a healthcare worker with PCR-confirmed SARS-CoV-2 infection or an uninfected control (not recorded which).

The sample holds a few counts of this clonotype. This chain uses TRBV27 with TRBJ2-1; D perhaps matches TRBD2 (6 bases). Between the trimmed V and J ends, which lost 5 bases and 2 bases, there was a span of 7 bases. Germline V gives CDR1 MNHEY, CDR2 SMNVEV (reference sequence). CDR3 size: 13 residues. The CDR3 nucleotides read TGTGCCAGCAGTCGGGAGCCCTACAATGAGCAGTTCTTC. It specifies CASSREPYNEQFF.

This clonotype appeared many times. The genes are TRBV5-4 and TRBJ1-1; D uncertain. Per the germline V gene, CDR1 is SGHNT and CDR2 is YYREEE (reference sequence). This CDR3 spans 14 amino acids. Trimming stripped 1 base from V and 2 bases from J, with 9 bases between. DNA for the CDR3: TGTGCCAGCAGCTTGACAGCAGCAAACACTGAAGCTTTCTTT. Translating gives CASSLTAANTEAFF.

The table lists this clonotype with a few counts. This chain uses TRBV9 with TRBJ2-6; D is undetermined. CDR3 length equals 17 residues. Trimming stripped 0 bases from V and 0 bases from J, with 10 bases between. Germline CDR1 reads SGDLS; CDR2 reads YYNGEE. CDR3 nucleotides: TGTGCCAGCAGCGTAGATGGGCAGACCTCTGGGGCCAACGTCCTGACTTTC. Protein sequence: CASSVDGQTSGANVLTF.

This clonotype was counted between two and nine times. J is TRBJ1-1 and V is TRBV14, with D maybe TRBD1 (5 bases). Germline lookup yields CDR1 SGHDN and CDR2 FVKESK. CDR3 length equals 19 residues. Trimming took 4 bases from V and 5 from J, leaving 29 bases between them. CDR3 protein: CASSPTRIWGGATGTEAFF. CDR3 coding DNA: TGTGCCAGCAGCCCCACCCGAATTTGGGGGGGAGCCACCGGGACTGAAGCTTTCTTT.

The gene calls are TRBV5-6 and TRBJ2-3, with TRBD2 as a possible D gene (5 bases). V lost 3 bases and J lost 5, with 19 bases in between. From germline, CDR1 is SGHDT and CDR2 YYEEEE. The CDR3 loop spans 16 amino acids. CDR3 bases: TGTGCCAGCAGCTCCGGGGATGGGTGGATCGGAGATACGCAGTATTTT. This codes for CASSSGDGWIGDTQYF. The full variable domain, with the rest looked up from reference TRBV5-6 and TRBJ2-3, is DAGVTQSPTHLIKTRGQQVTLRCSPKSGHDTVSWYQQALGQGPQFIFQYYEEEERQRGNFPDRFSGHQFPNYSSELNVNALLLGDSALYLCASSSGDGWIGDTQYFGPGTRLTVL.

V is TRBV7-6 and J is TRBJ2-3, with 7 nucleotides matching TRBD1. V shed 5 bases, J shed 2 bases, and the junction held 4 bases outside the gene matches. Germline V gene lookup returns CDR1 SGHVS and CDR2 FNYEAQ. The CDR3 length is 14 residues. CDR3 DNA sequence: TGTGCCAGCAGCGTGACAGGGTACACAGATACGCAGTATTTT. Translated: CASSVTGYTDTQYF. The variable domain in full, completed from reference TRBV7-6 and TRBJ2-3, reads GAGVSQSPRYKVTKRGQDVALRCDPISGHVSLYWYRQALGQGPEFLTYFNYEAQQDKSGLPNDRFSAERPEGSISTLTIQRTEQRDSAMYRCASSVTGYTDTQYFGPGTRLTVL.

In its sample, this clonotype was seen a few times. This chain joins TRBV6-5 and TRBJ1-5; perhaps TRBD1 as D (5 bases). The ends were cut back, 6 bases at V and 2 bases at J, with 14 bases in the middle. The germline CDR1 and CDR2 sequences are MNHEY and SVGAGI. The CDR3 consists of 15 residues. CDR3 nucleotides: TGTGCCAGCAGCCCGGGACGGCGAGGCAATCAGCCCCAGCATTTT. This sequence encodes CASSPGRRGNQPQHF.

Ten or more counts support this clonotype. The chain recombines TRBV9 with TRBJ2-1; 14 nucleotides align to TRBD2. V trimming: 4 bases; J trimming: 6 bases; junction bases outside the gene matches: 9. The CDR3 loop spans 17 amino acids. Germline V lookup: CDR1 SGDLS, CDR2 YYNGEE. Here the CDR3 reads CASSPQTSGRVTNEQFF. CDR3 nucleotides: TGTGCCAGCAGCCCTCAGACTAGCGGGAGGGTAACCAATGAGCAGTTCTTC.

This chain joins TRBV6-4 and TRBJ2-3; D possibly matches TRBD1 or TRBD2 (5 bases each). Trimming left V 0 bases short and J 3 bases short, with 7 bases between. Germline V gives CDR1 MRHNA, CDR2 SNTAGT. The CDR3 is made up of 14 amino acids. DNA for the CDR3: TGTGCCAGCAGTGACTCGGGGGAGACAGATACGCAGTATTTT. Its translation is CASSDSGETDTQYF.

The chain combines TRBV7-3 with TRBJ2-2; D remains unclear. CDR1 and CDR2 (germline): SGHTA, FQGTGA. CDR3 length: 14 residues. V shed 7 bases and J shed 1 base, with 10 bases lying between them. This CDR3 reads CASKVDGNTGELFF. CDR3 nucleotides: TGTGCCAGCAAAGTGGACGGGAACACCGGGGAGCTGTTTTTT. The variable domain in full, completed from reference TRBV7-3 and TRBJ2-2, reads GAGVSQTPSNKVTEKGKYVELRCDPISGHTALYWYRQSLGQGPEFLIYFQGTGAADDSGLPNDRFFAVRPEGSVSTLKIQRTERGDSAVYLCASKVDGNTGELFFGEGSRLTVL.

This clonotype was found many times. The rearrangement uses TRBV7-9 and TRBJ2-2; tentative D call: TRBD1 (6 bases). Between the trimmed V and J ends, which lost 6 bases and 2 bases, there was a span of 10 bases. CDR3 length: 14 amino acids. CDR1 SEHNR and CDR2 FQNEAQ come from the germline V gene (reference sequence). CDR3 loop: CASSRQANTGELFF. The CDR3 bases are TGTGCCAGCAGTCGACAGGCTAACACCGGGGAGCTGTTTTTT.

This clonotype occurred once. The CDR3: CASSQRGLSSYEQYF. CDR3 DNA: TGTGCCAGCAGCCAAAGGGGGCTCAGCTCCTACGAGCAGTACTTC. The J gene is TRBJ2-7, the V gene TRBV3-1; 7 bases align to TRBD1. CDR3 length equals 15 residues. Trimming at V came to 2 bases and at J to 0 bases, leaving 4 bases not matched to a gene. Germline CDR1 is LGHDT and CDR2 is YNNKEL (reference sequence).

This clonotype was recorded many times. V usage is TRBV5-4 and J usage is TRBJ1-2; tentatively, D is TRBD1 (6 bases). The CDR3 totals 13 residues. The germline CDR1 and CDR2 sequences are SGHNT and YYREEE (reference sequence). V was cut by 4 bases and J by 5 bases, with 12 bases left in between. Here the CDR3 reads CASSVQGRYGYTF. CDR3 coding DNA: TGTGCCAGCAGCGTACAGGGTCGGTATGGCTACACCTTC.

This clonotype was detected only a few times. The chain is built from TRBV5-1 and TRBJ2-7; possible D gene TRBD2, 7 bases. CDR1 is SGHRS and CDR2 is YFSETQ in the germline V gene. This CDR3 has 17 amino acids. V was shortened by 4 bases and J by 5 bases, with 25 bases between the two germline ends. The CDR3: CASSIQTVGGLGNEQYF. The CDR3 DNA reads TGCGCCAGCAGCATACAGACCGTGGGGGGGCTCGGGAACGAGCAGTACTTC.

This rearrangement joins TRBV19 to TRBJ2-1; 12 bases map to TRBD2. The CDR3 length is 15 residues. Germline CDR1 and CDR2: LNHDA and SQIVND (reference sequence). V dropped 3 bases and J dropped 6; count of bases not matched to a gene: 3. The CDR3 region is CASSILAGGFNEQFF. The CDR3 DNA reads as TGTGCCAGTAGTATCCTAGCGGGAGGGTTCAATGAGCAGTTCTTC.

V gene TRBV18 combines with J gene TRBJ2-6; no reliable D call. Per the germline V gene, CDR1 is KGHSH and CDR2 is LQKENI. This CDR3 spans 13 amino acids. Trimming removed 6 bases from V and 2 bases from J, with 5 bases in between. CDR3: CASSSPGANVLTF. CDR3 nucleotides: TGTGCCAGCTCGAGCCCTGGGGCCAACGTCCTGACTTTC.

This sequence joins TRBV20-1 and TRBJ1-1; the D is unclear. The V gene lost 0 bases and the J gene lost 0 bases, with 14 bases spanning the gap. The CDR3 is 16 residues long. Germline CDR1 and CDR2: DFQATT and SNEGSKA (reference sequence). The CDR3 loop reads CSARDLRTPMNTEAFF. Here the CDR3 DNA reads TGCAGTGCTAGAGATTTGAGGACGCCGATGAACACTGAAGCTTTCTTT.

The chain employs TRBV30 and TRBJ1-5; 8 bases map to TRBD1. The CDR3 totals 17 residues. Germline loops: CDR1 GTSNPN, CDR2 SVGIG (reference sequence). The junction had 7 bases not matched to a gene; V was cut back by 0 bases and J by 0 bases. The CDR3, as DNA: TGTGCCTGGAGTGTATTGGGACAGGCGACTAGCAATCAGCCCCAGCATTTT. This translates into CAWSVLGQATSNQPQHF. Drawing the rest from reference TRBV30 and TRBJ1-5, the complete variable domain is SQTIHQWPATLVQPVGSPLSLECTVEGTSNPNLYWYRQAAGRGLQLLFYSVGIGQISSEVPQNLSASRPQDRQFILSSKKLLLSDSGFYLCAWSVLGQATSNQPQHFGDGTRLSIL.